These 23 T cell receptor beta chains came from one sample sequenced in a study of T cells in Graves' hyperthyroidism and ophthalmopathy. TCR beta CDR3 regions were amplified from RNA transcripts. HTBI primers were used for first-round RT-PCR of the TCR CDR3. TCRdb analysed the multiplex PCR reads with MiXCR anew, one entry per CDR3 protein. Counted here are more than 350,000 distinct CDR3 sequences, 15% occurring once; the ten biggest clones make up approximately 19%. The sample was blood. The receptors originated from a woman aged 55-70 years with Graves' ophthalmopathy.

The rearrangement joins TRBV12-3 or TRBV12-4 to TRBJ2-5; 13 bases align to TRBD2. CDR3 size: 13 residues. V lost 9 bases to trimming and J lost 5 bases; unmatched junction nucleotides: 3. The CDR3 sequence is CASQTSGRETQYF. CDR3 DNA sequence: TGTGCCAGTCAGACTAGCGGGAGGGAGACCCAGTACTTC.

This clonotype has ten or more counts. The rearrangement joins TRBV3-1 to TRBJ1-5; possibly TRBD1 for D (5 bases). CDR3 length equals 15 residues. V gave up 3 bases and J gave up 7 bases, with 16 bases separating them. The V gene's germline CDR1 is LGHDT and CDR2 YNNKEL (reference sequence). This CDR3 is CASSQGGHERQPQHF. CDR3 bases: TGTGCCAGCAGCCAGGGTGGACACGAACGACAGCCCCAGCATTTT.

There are many counts of this clonotype. The chain is built from TRBV5-1 and TRBJ2-3; D gene ambiguous. From germline, CDR1 is SGHRS and CDR2 YFSETQ. V lost 5 bases to trimming and J lost 0 bases, with 4 bases between them. The CDR3 is 12 residues long. Here the CDR3 DNA reads TGCGCCAGCAGGGACAGCACAGATACGCAGTATTTT. Amino acids: CASRDSTDTQYF.

This clonotype was observed at least ten times. J is TRBJ1-3 and V is TRBV3-1, with a weak D call TRBD1 (5 bases). In germline, CDR1 is LGHDT, CDR2 YNNKEL (reference sequence). The CDR3 totals 15 residues. Trimming stripped 4 bases from V and 3 bases from J, with 13 bases between. Here the CDR3 reads CASSRSGGDGNTIYF. The CDR3 DNA reads TGTGCCAGCAGCCGGAGCGGGGGAGATGGAAACACCATATATTTT.

The CDR3 spells CASRFRGSGEQYF. The CDR3 region has the DNA TGTGCCAGCAGGTTCAGGGGATCCGGGGAGCAGTACTTC. The chain employs TRBV11-2 and TRBJ2-7, with D maybe TRBD1 (6 bases). The CDR3 covers 13 residues. V gave up 6 bases and J gave up 7 bases, with 16 bases separating them. Germline CDR1 is SGHAT and CDR2 is FQNNGV.

The sample holds many counts of this clonotype. The chain employs TRBV6-1 and TRBJ2-5; possibly TRBD1 for D (5 bases). The germline V and J ends were trimmed by 6 bases and 1 base, with 15 bases remaining between them. Germline lookup yields CDR1 MNHNS and CDR2 SASEGT. The CDR3 is 15 residues long. The CDR3 loop reads CASRTPQGPQETQYF. CDR3 in DNA: TGTGCCAGCAGGACACCGCAGGGTCCCCAAGAGACCCAGTACTTC.

This clonotype was seen many times. The chain couples TRBV20-1 to TRBJ2-3; tentative D call: TRBD2 (6 bases). This CDR3 contains 12 residues. Per germline, CDR1 DFQATT and CDR2 SNEGSKA (reference sequence). V shed 6 bases and J shed 2 bases, with 9 bases lying between them. For the CDR3, the DNA is TGCAGTGCCAGGACTACCACAGATACGCAGTATTTT. Translation gives CSARTTTDTQYF.

Of note for this clonotype: One base away lies a much larger clone, so this may be a sequencing read error. The chain has TRBV5-6 and TRBJ1-2, with a weak D call TRBD1 (6 bases). Germline CDR1 SGHDT, CDR2 YYEEEE. V was clipped by 4 bases and J by 5 bases, with 18 bases between them. The CDR3 is 15 residues long. The CDR3 here is CASSVAPDRIYGYTF. The CDR3 region has the DNA TGTGCCAGCAGCGTGGCCCCAGACAGGATATATGGCTACACCTTC.

In its sample, this clonotype was seen many times. The chain has TRBV5-1 and TRBJ1-2; 7 positions agree with TRBD1. This CDR3 has 16 residues. Unmatched junction bases numbered 11, after V lost 0 bases and J lost 6 bases. Germline CDR1 reads SGHRS; CDR2 reads YFSETQ. The CDR3 is CASSLGPPPTGDGYTF. The CDR3 DNA sequence: TGCGCCAGCAGCTTGGGGCCCCCCCCCACAGGGGATGGCTACACCTTC.

This clonotype was picked up many times. This chain links TRBV5-1 with TRBJ2-7; D might be TRBD2 (5 bases). Between the trimmed V and J ends, which lost 4 bases and 4 bases, there was a span of 9 bases. This CDR3 is 12 amino acids long. Germline-derived CDR1 and CDR2 are SGHRS and YFSETQ. CDR3 amino acids: CASSPGYYEQYF. The DNA of the CDR3 is TGCGCCAGCAGCCCGGGGTATTACGAGCAGTACTTC.

This clonotype has a count of ten or more. The chain links TRBV18 to TRBJ2-5; D might be TRBD1 (5 bases). The length of the CDR3 is 14 residues. CDR1 and CDR2 (germline): KGHSH, LQKENI. Trimming took off 1 base at V and 2 bases at J, with 8 bases between the two ends. This CDR3 is CASSPRAGQETQYF. CDR3 in DNA: TGTGCCAGCTCACCACGGGCAGGGCAAGAGACCCAGTACTTC.

Ten or more counts support this clonotype. The chain couples TRBV10-3 to TRBJ2-1; possibly TRBD2 for D (6 bases). CDR1 ENHRY and CDR2 SYGVKD come from the germline V gene. V lost 2 bases to trimming and J lost 13 bases, with 18 bases between them. There are 14 residues in the CDR3. The CDR3 loop is CAISERDSFSHQFF. CDR3 coding DNA: TGTGCCATCAGTGAGCGGGACTCCTTCTCACATCAGTTCTTC.

This clonotype has ten or more counts. This chain joins TRBV27 and TRBJ2-5, with D perhaps TRBD2 (6 bases). The CDR3 is made up of 14 amino acids. Trimming took 6 bases from V and 4 from J, leaving 15 bases between them. Germline lookup yields CDR1 MNHEY and CDR2 SMNVEV (reference sequence). CDR3 loop: CASSLTRRRETQYF. DNA for the CDR3: TGTGCCAGCAGCCTGACTAGACGGAGAGAGACCCAGTACTTC.

This clonotype was observed at least ten times. This chain uses TRBV11-2 with TRBJ2-1; 8 bases align to TRBD2. The length of the CDR3 is 15 residues. The trim removed 5 bases at V and 7 bases at J, leaving 10 bases unmatched. CDR1 is SGHAT, CDR2 FQNNGV, per germline. The DNA for the CDR3 is TGTGCCAGCAGCCCACGAGCGGGAGCAAAGAATGAGCAGTTCTTC. This codes for CASSPRAGAKNEQFF.

This clonotype was observed at least ten times. This chain links TRBV11-2 with TRBJ2-1; 15 nucleotides match TRBD2. The CDR3 sequence is 16 residues long. CDR1 is SGHAT, CDR2 FQNNGV, per germline. V was clipped by 4 bases and J by 5 bases; unmatched bases: 3. In DNA, the CDR3 is TGTGCCAGCAGCTCGAGGACTAGCGGGAGGGACAATGAGCAGTTCTTC. It specifies CASSSRTSGRDNEQFF.

This clonotype showed up many times. The chain has TRBV12-3 or TRBV12-4 and TRBJ2-3, with D possibly matching TRBD2 (5 bases). The CDR3 sequence is 15 residues long. V gave up 7 bases and J gave up 1 base, with 15 bases separating them. This chain's CDR3 is CASTPAALGTDTQYF. CDR3 bases: TGTGCCAGCACCCCAGCGGCCCTAGGCACAGATACGCAGTATTTT.

This clonotype was counted a few times. V and J are TRBV24-1 and TRBJ2-2; maybe TRBD1 (5 bases). This CDR3 is built from 15 residues. Germline lookup yields CDR1 KGHDR and CDR2 SFDVKD. The V and J ends lost 5 bases and 4 bases respectively, with 13 bases between them. The CDR3 nucleotides read TGTGCCACCAGTGTCACAGGACGTGGCACCGGGGAGCTGTTTTTT. Translated: CATSVTGRGTGELFF.

The gene calls are TRBV2 and TRBJ1-1; D is unclear. V was cut by 4 bases and J by 0 bases, with 12 bases left in between. Germline CDR1 reads SNHLY; CDR2 reads FYNNEI. This CDR3 comprises 15 residues. The CDR3 DNA is TGTGCCAGCAGTGTGGATGGGCAGGTGAACACTGAAGCTTTCTTT. Its translation: CASSVDGQVNTEAFF.

The V call is TRBV12-3 or TRBV12-4, the J call TRBJ1-1, with TRBD1 identical over 7 bases. This CDR3 spans 15 amino acids. With 0 bases clipped from V and 5 bases from J, the junction kept 6 bases outside the gene matches. DNA for the CDR3: TGTGCCAGCAGTTTAGCACAAGGGGGCGCGACTGAAGCTTTCTTT. Its translation: CASSLAQGGATEAFF.

This clonotype was recorded many times. The chain carries TRBV20-1 and TRBJ1-6, with D unresolved. Trimming pared 0 bases from V and 7 bases from J, leaving 4 bases between. CDR3 length: 12 residues. The germline V gene has CDR1 DFQATT and CDR2 SNEGSKA (reference sequence). The DNA for the CDR3 is TGCAGTGCTAGAGACAGAAATTCACCCCTCCACTTT. Encoded protein: CSARDRNSPLHF.

This clonotype was counted ten times or more. V gene TRBV28 combines with J gene TRBJ2-2, with D hard to call. V shed 1 base and J shed 6 bases, with 3 bases lying between them. The CDR3 has 12 amino acids. Germline loops: CDR1 MDHEN, CDR2 SYDVKM. CDR3 region: CASSLLAGELFF. In nucleotides, the CDR3 is TGTGCCAGCAGTTTATTAGCCGGGGAGCTGTTTTTT.

The sample holds many counts of this clonotype. V gene TRBV12-3 or TRBV12-4 combines with J gene TRBJ2-1; D possibly uses TRBD1 or TRBD2 (5 bases each). V lost 7 bases and J 2 bases, leaving 21 bases between the germline ends. CDR3 length: 17 residues. The CDR3, as DNA: TGTGCCAGCACTCAGCTAACGGGGCCTGGGGCCTACAATGAGCAGTTCTTC. Encoded protein: CASTQLTGPGAYNEQFF.

V usage is TRBV7-9 and J usage is TRBJ2-3; TRBD2 matches at 13 bases. Germline-derived CDR1 and CDR2 are SEHNR and FQNEAQ (reference sequence). CDR3 size: 13 residues. V was pared by 9 bases and J by 4 bases, with 1 base of the junction left unmatched. DNA for the CDR3: TGTGCCAGTGGACTAGCGGGAGCAGATACGCAGTATTTT. Translated: CASGLAGADTQYF.